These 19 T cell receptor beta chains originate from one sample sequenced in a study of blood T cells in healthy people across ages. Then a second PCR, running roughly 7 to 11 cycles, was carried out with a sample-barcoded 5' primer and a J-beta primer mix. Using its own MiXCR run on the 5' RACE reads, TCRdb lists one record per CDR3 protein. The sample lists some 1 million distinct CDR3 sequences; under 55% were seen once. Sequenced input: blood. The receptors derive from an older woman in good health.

CDR3 coding DNA: TGTGCCAGCTCAACTGGGGTACGCGGTGAAGCTTTCTTT. It yields the protein CASSTGVRGEAFF. The chain is built from TRBV18 and TRBJ1-1; no clear D gene. Germline CDR1 and CDR2: KGHSH and LQKENI. The CDR3 runs to 13 residues. Trimming cost V 5 bases and J 7 bases, with 14 bases left between them.

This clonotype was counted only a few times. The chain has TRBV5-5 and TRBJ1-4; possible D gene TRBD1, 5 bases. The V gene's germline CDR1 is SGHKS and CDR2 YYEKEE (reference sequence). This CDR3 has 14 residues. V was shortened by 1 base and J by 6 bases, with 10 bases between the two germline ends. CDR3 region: CASSLSDSDEKLFF. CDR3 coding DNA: TGTGCCAGCAGCTTGTCAGACAGTGATGAAAAACTGTTTTTT.

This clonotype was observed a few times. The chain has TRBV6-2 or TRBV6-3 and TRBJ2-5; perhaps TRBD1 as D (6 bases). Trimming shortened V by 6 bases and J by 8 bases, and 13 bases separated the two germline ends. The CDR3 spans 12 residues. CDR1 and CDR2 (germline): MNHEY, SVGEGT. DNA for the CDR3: TGTGCCAGCAGACAGGGCGAGGGCACCCAGTACTTC. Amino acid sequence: CASRQGEGTQYF.

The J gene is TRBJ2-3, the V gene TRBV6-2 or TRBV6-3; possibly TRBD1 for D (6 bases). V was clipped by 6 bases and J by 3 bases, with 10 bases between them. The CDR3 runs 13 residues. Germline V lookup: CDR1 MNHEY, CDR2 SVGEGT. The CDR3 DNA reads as TGTGCCAGCAGCCACAGGGAAACAGATACGCAGTATTTT. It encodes CASSHRETDTQYF.

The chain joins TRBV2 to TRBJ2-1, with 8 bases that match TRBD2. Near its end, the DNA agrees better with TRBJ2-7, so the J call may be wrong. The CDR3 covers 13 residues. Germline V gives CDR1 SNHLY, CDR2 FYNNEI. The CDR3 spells CVSRREGRYEQYF. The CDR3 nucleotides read TGTGTCTCAAGACGGGAGGGCCGCTACGAGCAGTACTTC.

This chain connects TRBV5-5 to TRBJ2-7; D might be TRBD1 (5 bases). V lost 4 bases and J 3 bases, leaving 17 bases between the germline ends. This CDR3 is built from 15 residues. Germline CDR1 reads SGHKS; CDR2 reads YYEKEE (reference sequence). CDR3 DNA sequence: TGTGCCAGCAGCCTCAGGGTGGGTGAAGGCTACGAGCAGTACTTC. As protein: CASSLRVGEGYEQYF.

CDR3 coding DNA: TGTGCCAGCAGTAACAGGGGGCTGAATCAGCCCCAGCATTTT. Translation: CASSNRGLNQPQHF. The J gene is TRBJ1-5, the V gene TRBV6-5; 9 bases are shared with TRBD1. The J segment lost 4 bases and the V segment lost 5 bases, leaving 3 bases of the junction unmatched. This CDR3 region has 14 residues. Germline CDR1 is MNHEY and CDR2 is SVGAGI.

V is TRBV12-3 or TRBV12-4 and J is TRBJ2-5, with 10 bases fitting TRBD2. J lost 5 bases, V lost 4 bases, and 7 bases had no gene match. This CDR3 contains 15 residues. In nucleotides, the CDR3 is TGTGCCAGCAGTTCCCCGGGACTAGCGTCGGAGACCCAGTACTTC. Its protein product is CASSSPGLASETQYF.

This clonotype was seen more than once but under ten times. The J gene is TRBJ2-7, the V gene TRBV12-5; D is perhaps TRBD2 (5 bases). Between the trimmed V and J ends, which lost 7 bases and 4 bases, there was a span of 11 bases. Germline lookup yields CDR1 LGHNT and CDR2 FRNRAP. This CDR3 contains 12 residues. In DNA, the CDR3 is TGTGCTAGTGCGGGGATTTATTACGAGCAGTACTTC. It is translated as CASAGIYYEQYF. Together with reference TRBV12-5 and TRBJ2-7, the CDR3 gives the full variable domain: DARVTQTPRHKVTEMGQEVTMRCQPILGHNTVFWYRQTMMQGLELLAYFRNRAPLDDSGMPKDRFSAEMPDATLATLKIQPSEPRDSAVYFCASAGIYYEQYFGPGTRLTVT.

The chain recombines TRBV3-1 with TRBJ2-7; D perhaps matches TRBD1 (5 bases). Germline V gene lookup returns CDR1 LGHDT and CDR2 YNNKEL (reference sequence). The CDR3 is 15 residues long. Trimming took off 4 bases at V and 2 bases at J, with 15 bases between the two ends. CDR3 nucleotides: TGTGCCAGCAGCCGAGAGACAGAAGCCCCCTACGAGCAGTACTTC. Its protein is CASSRETEAPYEQYF.

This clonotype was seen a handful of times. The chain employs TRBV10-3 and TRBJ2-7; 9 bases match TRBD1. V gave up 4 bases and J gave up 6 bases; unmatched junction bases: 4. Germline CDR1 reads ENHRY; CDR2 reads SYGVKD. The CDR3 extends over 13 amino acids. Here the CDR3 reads CAISGGTGTEQYF. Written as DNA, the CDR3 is TGTGCCATCAGTGGTGGGACAGGGACCGAGCAGTACTTC.

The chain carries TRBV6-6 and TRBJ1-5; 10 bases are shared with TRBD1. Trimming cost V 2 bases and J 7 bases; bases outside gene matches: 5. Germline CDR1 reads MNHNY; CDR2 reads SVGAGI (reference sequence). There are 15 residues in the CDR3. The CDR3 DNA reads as TGTGCCAGCAGTTACGACAGGGGGCCGGGACAGCCCCAGCATTTT. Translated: CASSYDRGPGQPQHF.

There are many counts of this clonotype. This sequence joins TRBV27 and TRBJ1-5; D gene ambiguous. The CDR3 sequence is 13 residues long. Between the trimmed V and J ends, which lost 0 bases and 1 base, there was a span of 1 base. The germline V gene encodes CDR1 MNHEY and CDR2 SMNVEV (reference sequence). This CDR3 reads CASSLSSNQPQHF. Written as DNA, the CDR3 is TGTGCCAGCAGTTTATCCAGCAATCAGCCCCAGCATTTT.

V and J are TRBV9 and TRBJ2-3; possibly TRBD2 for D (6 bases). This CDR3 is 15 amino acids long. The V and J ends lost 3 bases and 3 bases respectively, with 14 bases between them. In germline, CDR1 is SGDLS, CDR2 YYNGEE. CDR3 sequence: CASSAGSLVTDTQYF. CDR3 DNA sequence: TGTGCCAGCAGCGCCGGGAGTTTGGTGACAGATACGCAGTATTTT.

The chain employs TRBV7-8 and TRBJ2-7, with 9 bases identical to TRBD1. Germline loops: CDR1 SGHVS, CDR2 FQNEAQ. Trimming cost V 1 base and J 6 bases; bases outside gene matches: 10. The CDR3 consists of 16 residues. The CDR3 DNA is TGTGCCAGCAGCTTAGGTCCTGGGACAGGGTTTTCCGAGCAGTACTTC. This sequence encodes CASSLGPGTGFSEQYF.

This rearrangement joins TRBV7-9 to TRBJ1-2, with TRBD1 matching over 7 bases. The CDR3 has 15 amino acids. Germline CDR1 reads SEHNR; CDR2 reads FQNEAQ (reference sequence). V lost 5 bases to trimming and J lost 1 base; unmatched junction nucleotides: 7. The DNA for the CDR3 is TGTGCCAGCAGCAGGGCGGGACAGCTTAACTATGGCTACACCTTC. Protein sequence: CASSRAGQLNYGYTF.

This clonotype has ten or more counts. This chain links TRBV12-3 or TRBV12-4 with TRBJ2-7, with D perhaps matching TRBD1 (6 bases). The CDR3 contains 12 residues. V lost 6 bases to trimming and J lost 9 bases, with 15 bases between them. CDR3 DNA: TGTGCCAGCAGCCCCCAAACAGGGCTGCAGTACTTC. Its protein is CASSPQTGLQYF.

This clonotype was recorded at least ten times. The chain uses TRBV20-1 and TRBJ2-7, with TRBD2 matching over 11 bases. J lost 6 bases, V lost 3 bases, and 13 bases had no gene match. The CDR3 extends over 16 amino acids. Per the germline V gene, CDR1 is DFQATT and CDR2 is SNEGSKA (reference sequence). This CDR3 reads CSARLLAGVVVGEQYF. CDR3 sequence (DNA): TGCAGTGCTAGGCTACTAGCGGGAGTAGTAGTGGGCGAGCAGTACTTC.

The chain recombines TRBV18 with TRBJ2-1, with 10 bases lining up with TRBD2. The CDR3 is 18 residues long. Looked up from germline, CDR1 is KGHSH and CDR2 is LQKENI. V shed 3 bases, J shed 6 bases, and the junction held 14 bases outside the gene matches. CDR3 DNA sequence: TGTGCCAGCTCACCCTTACTAGCGGGGTTGAATATCGTCAATGAGCAGTTCTTC. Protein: CASSPLLAGLNIVNEQFF.